This T cell receptor beta chain came from a study of T cell repertoires in cytomegalovirus infection. About the study: Matching HLA type and CMV infection were both indicated by public TCR beta signatures.

Whole-study results and caveats: People with CMV and the relevant HLA were identified by cumulative public TCR beta family frequency.

TCRdb re-derived calls from the reads in MiXCR, one entry per CDR3 protein. The sample yields roughly 180,000 distinct CDR3 sequences, roughly 27% seen once. For this clonotype: As yet, its antigen is unknown. One junction end disagrees with the germline gene, perhaps due to a read error.

The CDR3 is made up of 14 amino acids. Germline V CDR1 and CDR2: MNHGY, SAAAGT. V gene TRBV6-8 combines with J gene TRBJ1-6; D not resolved. Sequencing was performed on PBMCs. The receptor's source is a human donor in good health (CMV status not recorded). Some clones in this sample may be carry-over from other donors' samples. The CDR3 loop is CASSYPAKNSPFHF. As DNA, the CDR3 is TGTGCCAGCAGTTATCCTGCGAAGAATTCACCCTTCCACTTT.